This T cell receptor beta chain was sequenced for a study of T cells in Graves' hyperthyroidism and ophthalmopathy. Researchers amplified the TCR beta CDR3 regions from RNA transcripts. The TCR CDR3 was amplified in a first-round RT-PCR using the HTBI primer set. TCRdb recomputed calls from the multiplex PCR reads with MiXCR, one row per CDR3 protein. The table includes 490,000 or so distinct CDR3 sequences, 20% to 25% detected once. Each diagnosis drew on symptoms, thyroxine, TRAb, thyroid ultrasound and orbital computed tomography findings. Study-wide findings and caveats: Patients with ophthalmopathy were separated from those with stable hyperthyroidism by a 13 V-J model. Ophthalmopathy onset followed model prediction by a median approximately seven months.

Ten or more counts support this clonotype. Its cognate antigen is unknown. V lost 5 bases, J lost 5 bases, and 21 bases lay in between. Looked up from germline, CDR1 is MNHNS and CDR2 is SASEGT. The CDR3 loop spans 16 amino acids. V is TRBV6-1 and J is TRBJ2-5; a possible D gene is TRBD2 (5 bases). The sequenced sample was blood. This clonotype originated in a woman between 65 and 79 years old with Graves' ophthalmopathy. The CDR3 sequence is CASSPLLRGITETQYF. In nucleotides, the CDR3 is TGTGCCAGCAGTCCACTCCTGAGAGGGATCACGGAGACCCAGTACTTC.